A selection of T cell receptor beta chains follows, all from one sample in a study of shared clonotypes between healthy human individuals. The repertoire was sequenced with immunoSEQ multiplex PCR; TCRdb's copy has only in-frame clones and lacks some. The top ten hold roughly an eighth of the sample, which has around 480,000 clones, roughly 85% seen once. Sequencing was performed on PBMCs. The receptors were gathered from a woman in her forties in good health. Some clones in this sample may be carry-over from other donors' samples. The CDR3 runs from the conserved cysteine through the conserved F or W. Fields, in order: clone size, V gene, D gene, J gene, CDR3 protein. The D gene is left open where the match is weak. Rows give clone size only sometimes, using once, few, many, or a class for an expanded clone.

>-|TRBV11-1|-|TRBJ2-3
CASSRRTITDTQYF
>-|TRBV5-1|-|TRBJ2-5
CASSNGPGETQYF
>once|TRBV29-1|-|TRBJ1-2
CSLGQGDTF
>-|TRBV19|-|TRBJ2-6
CASSLLGTNHNRANVLTF
>-|TRBV11-2|TRBD2|TRBJ2-1
CASSLGLADEQFF
>-|TRBV28|-|TRBJ1-1
CASSLNTLLSTEAFF
>-|TRBV15|-|TRBJ1-1
CATSRTGTTNTEAFF
>-|TRBV27|-|TRBJ2-7
CASSSNDFRGGYEQYF
>-|TRBV30|-|TRBJ2-7
CACTLSPGTVVYEQYF
>-|TRBV7-6|-|TRBJ2-5
CASSLGPSEETQYF
>few|TRBV18|TRBD1|TRBJ2-7
CASSPGTGTYEQYF
>-|TRBV5-1|TRBD2|TRBJ2-5
CASSLGASGKETQYF
>-|TRBV6-6|-|TRBJ1-4
CASSSGDYDEKLFF
>-|TRBV9|-|TRBJ1-2
CASSQDFNYGYTF
>-|TRBV5-1|-|TRBJ1-4
CASSLDSGLLNEKLFF
>few|TRBV4-2|-|TRBJ2-5
CASSQGRTRLSQETQYF
>-|TRBV19|-|TRBJ2-5
CASSQAQGRETQYF
>-|TRBV11-1|TRBD1|TRBJ2-5
CASSWDSHQETQYF
>-|TRBV27|-|TRBJ1-2
CASSSAGRGKIYGYTF
>few|TRBV19|TRBD1|TRBJ2-4
CASSILTGENIQYF
>-|TRBV5-1|TRBD2|TRBJ2-7
CASSPLGGGSLYEQYF
>-|TRBV28|-|TRBJ2-4
CASRNAVDIQYF
>few|TRBV4-1|-|TRBJ2-2
CASSQDPPGRVDTGELFF
>once|TRBV4-1|TRBD2|TRBJ2-1
CASSQDPGLAGGPDNEQFF
>once|TRBV30|-|TRBJ2-1
CAWRASPGVYNEQFF
>-|TRBV27|-|TRBJ2-5
CASRRAGLGGQETQYF
>-|TRBV28|-|TRBJ2-1
CASSLWGSGADEQFF
>-|TRBV2|-|TRBJ2-2
CASGQYRDTGELFF